Below are 27 T cell receptor beta chains sequenced from a single sample in a study of Tregs in tolerant kidney transplant recipients. Produced via immunoSEQ multiplex PCR; TCRdb's table is partial and in-frame only. The data show 55,000 to 80,000 clones, nearly 98% seen once. Sample: Tregs from blood, taken before the transplant. These receptors were obtained from a human donor who received a combined kidney and bone marrow transplant.

This chain links TRBV7-2 with TRBJ1-1; 8 bases fit TRBD1. CDR3 length equals 16 residues. CDR1 is SGHTA, CDR2 FQGNSA, per germline. With 1 base clipped from V and 3 bases from J, the junction kept 7 bases outside the gene matches. The CDR3 sequence: CASSLVRGRVDTEAFF. DNA of the CDR3: TGTGCCAGCAGCTTAGTCAGGGGGCGTGTGGACACTGAAGCTTTCTTT.

The V call is TRBV5-1, the J call TRBJ2-3; 10 positions agree with TRBD1. This CDR3 has 16 amino acids. Germline V gene data show CDR1 as SGHRS and CDR2 as YFSETQ. The V segment lost 3 bases and the J segment 6 bases; nucleotides outside the gene matches: 10. The CDR3 region has the DNA TGCGCCAGCAGCTACTCACCGGGGACAGGGGTGGATACGCAGTATTTT. Translation gives CASSYSPGTGVDTQYF.

The chain uses TRBV12-5 and TRBJ2-6; perhaps TRBD2 as D (7 bases). CDR3 size: 19 residues. V gave up 2 bases and J gave up 4 bases, with 21 bases separating them. Germline lookup yields CDR1 LGHNT and CDR2 FRNRAP. The chain's CDR3 is CASGLYMGAGARGANVLTF. The DNA of the CDR3 is TGTGCTAGTGGTTTGTACATGGGGGCGGGGGCGCGCGGGGCCAACGTCCTGACTTTC.

This chain's CDR3 is CASRTGIQPQHF. The CDR3 DNA reads as TGTGCCAGCAGGACAGGGATTCAGCCCCAGCATTTT. The J gene is TRBJ1-5, the V gene TRBV2; 7 bases agree with TRBD1. Germline values: CDR1 SNHLY, CDR2 FYNNEI. The CDR3 consists of 12 residues. V shed 6 bases and J 6 bases; nucleotides not matched to a gene: 2.

V and J are TRBV4-2 and TRBJ2-5; 9 positions match TRBD2. Germline loops: CDR1 LGHNA, CDR2 YNFKEQ. This CDR3 spans 15 amino acids. V gave up 1 base and J gave up 5 bases; unmatched junction bases: 5. The DNA for the CDR3 is TGTGCCAGCAGCCAAGGTGCGAGCGGGAGGGAGACCCAGTACTTC. It specifies CASSQGASGRETQYF.

CDR3: CASSEAAVRQQYF. The CDR3 region has the DNA TGTGCCAGCAGTGAAGCGGCGGTCCGCCAGCAGTACTTC. This chain links TRBV6-1 with TRBJ2-7, with D unclear. Germline CDR1 is MNHNS and CDR2 is SASEGT. The CDR3 has 13 residues. V lost 0 bases, J lost 8 bases, and 11 bases lay in between.

CDR3 coding DNA: TGTGCCAGCAGCTCGATAGCGGGGGCCTTCTCCTACGAGCAGTACTTC. As protein: CASSSIAGAFSYEQYF. The rearrangement links TRBV7-8 to TRBJ2-7; 9 nucleotides match TRBD2. CDR1 and CDR2 from the germline V gene are SGHVS and FQNEAQ. V gave up 4 bases and J gave up 0 bases; unmatched junction bases: 7. CDR3 length equals 16 residues.

CDR3 residues: CATSRTRGGTTYNEQFF. The CDR3 coding sequence is TGTGCCACCAGCAGAACCCGGGGGGGGACCACCTACAATGAGCAGTTCTTC. This rearrangement joins TRBV15 to TRBJ2-1; TRBD2 matches 8 bases. This CDR3 is built from 17 residues. V shed 2 bases and J 2 bases; nucleotides not matched to a gene: 8. The germline gives CDR1 LNHNV, CDR2 YYDKDF (reference sequence).

This chain connects TRBV18 to TRBJ1-3; D is undetermined. Trimming cost V 2 bases and J 5 bases, with 16 bases left between them. The CDR3 has 16 amino acids. Per the germline V gene, CDR1 is KGHSH and CDR2 is LQKENI. CDR3 loop: CASSPRREVSRNTIYF. CDR3 sequence (DNA): TGTGCCAGCTCACCAAGAAGAGAGGTTTCGAGAAACACCATATATTTT.

This clone was seen only once. The genes are TRBV18 and TRBJ2-5; 8 nucleotides agree with TRBD1. Looked up from germline, CDR1 is KGHSH and CDR2 is LQKENI. The J segment lost 0 bases and the V segment lost 2 bases, leaving 11 bases of the junction unmatched. This CDR3 has 18 residues. CDR3 nucleotide sequence: TGTGCCAGCTCACCAACGGCAGGGGGCCTGGGTAACCAAGAGACCCAGTACTTC. Its translation: CASSPTAGGLGNQETQYF.

The V gene is TRBV5-1, the J gene TRBJ2-3, with D perhaps TRBD1 (6 bases). V was cut by 4 bases and J by 2 bases, with 8 bases left in between. This CDR3 contains 13 residues. Germline-derived CDR1 and CDR2 are SGHRS and YFSETQ. The CDR3: CASSGDNTDTQYF. CDR3 coding DNA: TGCGCCAGCAGCGGGGACAACACAGATACGCAGTATTTT.

In its sample, this clone was seen once. The chain employs TRBV7-2 and TRBJ2-7, with TRBD1 identical over 8 bases. The V gene's germline CDR1 is SGHTA and CDR2 FQGNSA. After removal of 4 bases from V and 8 bases from J, the junction contained 7 bases not matched to a gene. The CDR3 covers 13 residues. The CDR3, as DNA: TGTGCCAGCAGCTCTAGTACAGGGGGGAAGCAGTACTTC. As protein: CASSSSTGGKQYF.

This clone was seen only once. V usage is TRBV30 and J usage is TRBJ2-3; a weak D match, TRBD1 (5 bases). CDR1 is GTSNPN, CDR2 SVGIG, per germline (reference sequence). Trimming cost V 2 bases and J 9 bases, with 12 bases left between them. CDR3 size: 12 residues. The CDR3 reads CAWSPRAWTQYF. In DNA, the CDR3 is TGTGCCTGGAGTCCCAGGGCGTGGACGCAGTATTTT.

The chain employs TRBV30 and TRBJ1-6, with 8 positions matching TRBD1. V lost 5 bases and J lost 9; bases outside the gene matches: 12. Germline V lookup: CDR1 GTSNPN, CDR2 SVGIG (reference sequence). The CDR3 is 15 amino acids. As DNA, the CDR3 is TGTGCCTGGGACCCCGGACAGGGAGTGGGTTCACCCCTCCACTTT. Its translation is CAWDPGQGVGSPLHF.

V usage is TRBV7-2 and J usage is TRBJ1-2; 11 nucleotides line up with TRBD1. This CDR3 contains 17 residues. CDR1 SGHTA and CDR2 FQGNSA come from the germline V gene. Germline trimming cut 4 bases from V and 2 bases from J; bases unmatched to any gene: 9. This CDR3 is CASSYLPGQGGNYGYTF. CDR3 DNA: TGTGCCAGCAGCTATCTCCCGGGACAGGGGGGGAACTATGGCTACACCTTC.

The chain links TRBV5-1 to TRBJ1-6; 12 bases agree with TRBD1. This CDR3 comprises 15 residues. Trimming cost V 4 bases and J 7 bases; bases outside gene matches: 3. In germline, CDR1 is SGHRS, CDR2 YFSETQ. The CDR3 DNA reads as TGCGCCAGCAGCGGGACAGGGGGCAGCAATTCACCCCTCCACTTT. This encodes CASSGTGGSNSPLHF.

The V call is TRBV10-3, the J call TRBJ2-2, with 7 bases identical to TRBD1. With 4 bases clipped from V and 2 bases from J, the junction kept 7 bases outside the gene matches. Germline V gene lookup returns CDR1 ENHRY and CDR2 SYGVKD. The CDR3 has 16 amino acids. DNA for the CDR3: TGTGCCATCAGTGGGCAGGGGGTAACAAACACCGGGGAGCTGTTTTTT. Protein: CAISGQGVTNTGELFF.

The chain uses TRBV6-5 and TRBJ1-2, with 9 bases that match TRBD1. Germline CDR1 is MNHEY and CDR2 is SVGAGI. CDR3 length equals 14 residues. The trim removed 4 bases at V and 4 bases at J, leaving 4 bases unmatched. This CDR3 reads CASSWGQGVYGYTF. CDR3 DNA: TGTGCCAGCAGTTGGGGACAGGGAGTCTATGGCTACACCTTC.

The rearrangement uses TRBV5-4 and TRBJ2-3; 7 positions match TRBD2. The CDR3 has 13 residues. CDR1 is SGHNT, CDR2 YYREEE, per germline (reference sequence). V gave up 4 bases and J gave up 6 bases; unmatched junction bases: 5. The CDR3 sequence: CASSRASGDTQYF. CDR3 nucleotide sequence: TGTGCCAGCAGCAGAGCTAGCGGCGATACGCAGTATTTT.

This rearrangement joins TRBV27 to TRBJ2-6, with 7 bases aligning to TRBD1. The germline CDR1 and CDR2 sequences are MNHEY and SMNVEV (reference sequence). There are 16 residues in the CDR3. V was pared by 6 bases and J by 2 bases, with 7 bases of the junction left unmatched. CDR3 in DNA: TGTGCCAGCAGCCGGGACAGTTATACTGGGGCCAACGTCCTGACTTTC. Translated: CASSRDSYTGANVLTF.

This clone appeared once. CDR3 sequence: CASPRGIPSYEQYF. The CDR3 DNA reads as TGTGCCAGTCCAAGAGGGATTCCATCCTACGAGCAGTACTTC. The chain recombines TRBV19 with TRBJ2-7, with D tentatively TRBD2 (5 bases). The CDR3 extends over 14 amino acids. V lost 8 bases and J lost 1, with 15 bases in between. Germline loops: CDR1 LNHDA, CDR2 SQIVND (reference sequence).

The chain is built from TRBV19 and TRBJ2-1; 13 bases line up with TRBD2. The junction had 8 bases not matched to a gene; V was cut back by 3 bases and J by 6 bases. Germline V CDR1 and CDR2: LNHDA, SQIVND (reference sequence). This CDR3 contains 17 residues. CDR3 in amino acids: CASSMPPGLAGSNEQFF. CDR3 DNA: TGTGCCAGTAGTATGCCGCCGGGACTAGCGGGGAGCAATGAGCAGTTCTTC.

This clone was detected only once. The V gene is TRBV7-2, the J gene TRBJ1-2; TRBD1 matches 11 bases. Germline loops: CDR1 SGHTA, CDR2 FQGNSA. The CDR3 runs 16 residues. J lost 7 bases, V lost 4 bases, and 11 bases had no gene match. The CDR3, as DNA: TGTGCCAGCAGCTCCCTTCGGACAGGGGGCCATGGTGGCTACACCTTC. Translated, it gives CASSSLRTGGHGGYTF.

The J gene is TRBJ1-2, the V gene TRBV5-1, with TRBD1 as a possible D gene (6 bases). The germline V and J ends were trimmed by 2 bases and 10 bases, with 9 bases remaining between them. CDR1 is SGHRS and CDR2 is YFSETQ in the germline V gene. The CDR3 has 11 residues. In nucleotides, the CDR3 is TGCGCCAGCAGCTTACAGGGAGACTACACCTTC. Its protein product is CASSLQGDYTF.

The chain recombines TRBV15 with TRBJ2-3; 9 nucleotides match TRBD2. The CDR3 has 14 residues. Germline lookup yields CDR1 LNHNV and CDR2 YYDKDF (reference sequence). Trimming cost V 7 bases and J 6 bases; bases outside gene matches: 8. CDR3 region: CATKASGNADTQYF. The CDR3 DNA follows: TGTGCCACCAAGGCTAGCGGGAACGCGGATACGCAGTATTTT. Variable domain in full (rest from reference TRBV15 and TRBJ2-3): DAMVIQNPRYQVTQFGKPVTLSCSQTLNHNVMYWYQQKSSQAPKLLFHYYDKDFNNEADTPDNFQSRRPNTSFCFLDIRSPGLGDTAMYLCATKASGNADTQYFGPGTRLTVL.

This chain links TRBV18 with TRBJ2-1; weak D call: TRBD2 (7 bases). CDR1 KGHSH and CDR2 LQKENI come from the germline V gene. V lost 5 bases to trimming and J lost 7 bases, with 21 bases between them. The length of the CDR3 is 16 residues. As DNA, the CDR3 is TGTGCCAGCTCATCCCTGACTAGCAGGGGAGGAAATGAGCAGTTCTTC. It yields the protein CASSSLTSRGGNEQFF.

The chain carries TRBV6-1 and TRBJ2-7; TRBD1 matches 10 bases. CDR1 is MNHNS and CDR2 is SASEGT in the germline V gene. V was clipped by 8 bases and J by 4 bases; unmatched bases: 8. The CDR3 runs 14 residues. CDR3 loop: CASGRDRGRYEQYF. The CDR3 DNA sequence: TGTGCCAGCGGTCGGGACAGGGGCCGGTACGAGCAGTACTTC.